This T cell receptor beta chain comes out of a study of T cell repertoires in cytomegalovirus infection. TCRdb itself ran the reads through MiXCR, one entry per CDR3 protein. The table records hundreds of thousands of distinct CDR3 sequences, around 35% of them present only once. This clonotype was observed a handful of times. The antigen is not known. Points from the study as a whole: CMV-specific TCR beta clonotypes restricted by HLA-C were the ones dominating the ex vivo response. Individuals carrying CMV plus the relevant HLA were identified by cumulative frequency of public TCR beta families.

The germline CDR1 and CDR2 sequences are KGHSH and LQKENI. This CDR3 is built from 14 residues. With 2 bases removed from V and 8 bases from J, the gap between germline ends came to 12 bases. This receptor was obtained from a human donor in good health (CMV status not recorded). Some clones in this sample may be carry-over from other donors' samples. This sample comprised cultured PBMCs, obtained from culture after CMV antigen stimulation. J is TRBJ1-4 and V is TRBV18, with no clear D. In DNA form, the CDR3 reads TGTGCCAGCTCACCAGAGACATTGAGGGAAAAACTGTTTTTT. Its protein is CASSPETLREKLFF.